The 17 T cell receptor beta chains presented below share a single source sample, sequenced in a study of shared clonotypes between healthy human individuals. Clones were sequenced by immunoSEQ multiplex PCR, and TCRdb holds only the in-frame ones, with some missing. The table includes around 2.5 million clones, roughly 93% detected once. The sample was naive CD4+ T cells from PBMCs. Subset noted: CD45RA+ positively selected. Receptors originate from a man younger than 30 in good health. Some clones in this sample may be carry-over from other donors' samples.

The genes are TRBV5-4 and TRBJ2-1; 11 bases map to TRBD2. V shed 4 bases, J shed 8 bases, and the junction held 14 bases outside the gene matches. From germline, CDR1 is SGHNT and CDR2 YYREEE (reference sequence). The CDR3 loop spans 17 amino acids. The CDR3 region is CASSPLGKLAGVDEQFF. The DNA of the CDR3 is TGTGCCAGCAGCCCACTCGGGAAACTAGCGGGAGTTGATGAGCAGTTCTTC.

The chain recombines TRBV7-9 with TRBJ1-1; TRBD1 is a possible D gene (5 bases). Looked up from germline, CDR1 is SEHNR and CDR2 is FQNEAQ (reference sequence). V lost 0 bases, J lost 11 bases, and 16 bases lay in between. The CDR3 runs to 14 residues. The CDR3 DNA reads TGTGCCAGCAGCTTAGCTATAGCGGGGCTCGACGCTTTCTTT. Amino acid sequence: CASSLAIAGLDAFF.

The V and J genes are TRBV28 and TRBJ2-1; 10 bases fit TRBD2. This CDR3 spans 15 amino acids. V trimming: 5 bases; J trimming: 4 bases; junction bases outside the gene matches: 5. The germline V gene has CDR1 MDHEN and CDR2 SYDVKM. Here the CDR3 reads CASSPWTSGYNEQFF. The CDR3 coding sequence is TGTGCCAGCAGTCCTTGGACTAGCGGTTACAATGAGCAGTTCTTC.

The chain carries TRBV6-6 and TRBJ1-1; 7 positions agree with TRBD1. Germline-derived CDR1 and CDR2 are MNHNY and SVGAGI (reference sequence). CDR3 length: 14 residues. V gave up 3 bases and J gave up 4 bases; unmatched junction bases: 5. The CDR3 nucleotides are TGTGCCAGCAGTTATTTTACAGGGGCCACTGAAGCTTTCTTT. Protein sequence: CASSYFTGATEAFF.

In its sample, this clone was seen a few times. V is TRBV7-2 and J is TRBJ1-4; D remains ambiguous. The V gene's germline CDR1 is SGHTA and CDR2 FQGNSA. This CDR3 region has 13 residues. V lost 1 base and J lost 8, with 8 bases in between. CDR3 sequence: CASSLVMEEKLFF. The CDR3 nucleotides read TGTGCCAGCAGCTTAGTGATGGAGGAAAAACTGTTTTTT.

The chain has TRBV7-2 and TRBJ1-6; 8 bases agree with TRBD1. The length of the CDR3 is 14 residues. The V gene end was trimmed by 4 bases and the J gene end by 10 bases; junction bases not matched to a gene: 6. Germline lookup yields CDR1 SGHTA and CDR2 FQGNSA. As DNA, the CDR3 is TGTGCCAGCAGCTCACAGGGGGTCGGGTCACCCCTCCACTTT. Translating gives CASSSQGVGSPLHF.

This chain connects TRBV4-1 to TRBJ2-3; weak D call: TRBD2 (5 bases). This CDR3 is built from 16 residues. V was trimmed by 1 base and J by 5 bases, leaving 16 bases between them. Germline V gene lookup returns CDR1 MGHRA and CDR2 YSYEKL. DNA of the CDR3: TGCGCCAGCAGCCAAGTCGGACTTCTGAGCGGAGATACGCAGTATTTT. The encoded protein is CASSQVGLLSGDTQYF.

The chain carries TRBV28 and TRBJ2-3, with 8 positions matching TRBD1. CDR1 is MDHEN and CDR2 is SYDVKM in the germline V gene. CDR3 length equals 15 residues. The trim removed 3 bases at V and 4 bases at J, leaving 6 bases unmatched. Here the CDR3 reads CASSFGQGLADTQYF. CDR3 DNA: TGTGCCAGCAGTTTCGGACAGGGTTTGGCAGATACGCAGTATTTT.

The rearrangement uses TRBV15 and TRBJ2-5, with D perhaps TRBD1 or TRBD2 (5 bases each). This CDR3 region has 13 residues. The germline CDR1 and CDR2 sequences are LNHNV and YYDKDF (reference sequence). V dropped 0 bases and J dropped 9 bases, with 11 bases sitting between them. Here the CDR3 reads CATSRDFPGPQYF. For the CDR3, the DNA is TGTGCCACCAGCAGAGATTTCCCGGGGCCCCAGTACTTC.

The chain carries TRBV5-1 and TRBJ2-1, with 9 bases that match TRBD2. V was clipped by 5 bases and J by 12 bases; unmatched bases: 15. CDR3 length: 15 residues. Germline V gives CDR1 SGHRS, CDR2 YFSETQ. CDR3 sequence reads: CASRRGFQREVRQFF. CDR3 bases: TGCGCCAGCAGGAGGGGGTTCCAGCGGGAGGTTAGGCAGTTCTTC.

V and J are TRBV28 and TRBJ1-6, with TRBD1 as a possible D gene (5 bases). Per germline, CDR1 MDHEN and CDR2 SYDVKM. Trimming took 7 bases from V and 8 from J, leaving 21 bases between them. This CDR3 is built from 16 residues. CDR3 sequence: CASTHLGEPGDSPLHF. DNA of the CDR3: TGTGCCAGCACCCACTTGGGGGAACCGGGGGATTCACCCCTCCACTTT.

This chain links TRBV13 with TRBJ1-2; TRBD1 matches at 7 bases. Germline V gene data show CDR1 as PRHDT and CDR2 as FYEKMQ (reference sequence). The CDR3 loop spans 18 amino acids. The V gene end was trimmed by 6 bases and the J gene end by 1 base; junction bases not matched to a gene: 17. DNA of the CDR3: TGTGCCAGCAGAGCTACTACTCCGGGACAGCAGATTAACTATGGCTACACCTTC. Protein product: CASRATTPGQQINYGYTF.

The chain recombines TRBV2 with TRBJ2-2; D could derive from TRBD1 or TRBD2 (6 bases each). The CDR3 has 13 residues. CDR1 and CDR2 (germline): SNHLY, FYNNEI. V lost 6 bases and J lost 4, with 9 bases in between. The chain's CDR3 is CASRRDTTGELFF. CDR3 DNA: TGTGCCAGCAGGCGGGACACCACCGGGGAGCTGTTTTTT.

The CDR3 protein is CSAIIPGGHTDTQYF. The DNA of the CDR3 is TGCAGCGCTATTATACCCGGCGGCCACACAGATACGCAGTATTTT. The chain joins TRBV29-1 to TRBJ2-3, with D hard to call. The V gene's germline CDR1 is SQVTM and CDR2 ANQGSEA. The V and J ends lost 7 bases and 2 bases respectively, with 19 bases between them. This CDR3 spans 15 amino acids.

This clone was found once. The rearrangement uses TRBV29-1 and TRBJ2-3, with D perhaps matching TRBD2 (5 bases). Deletions cut 6 bases from V and 5 bases from J, with 21 bases between. Germline V gene data show CDR1 as SQVTM and CDR2 as ANQGSEA. CDR3 length: 15 amino acids. CDR3 DNA sequence: TGCAGCGTCCCACTACTAGGGCAATTTAGAGATACGCAGTATTTT. It codes for CSVPLLGQFRDTQYF.

V usage is TRBV5-4 and J usage is TRBJ1-1; a weak D match, TRBD1 (6 bases). V was pared by 0 bases and J by 8 bases, with 17 bases between. CDR1 SGHNT and CDR2 YYREEE come from the germline V gene (reference sequence). CDR3 length: 15 residues. CDR3 sequence (DNA): TGTGCCAGCAGCTTGGATTCGGGGGGGCACCAAGAAGCTTTCTTT. Its translation is CASSLDSGGHQEAFF.

The J gene is TRBJ1-6, the V gene TRBV2; the D is unclear. The CDR3 is 15 residues long. CDR1 is SNHLY and CDR2 is FYNNEI in the germline V gene. V was pared by 4 bases and J by 1 base, with 8 bases between. The DNA for the CDR3 is TGTGCCAGCAGTGGGCTTAGTTCCTATAATTCACCCCTCCACTTT. Amino acid sequence: CASSGLSSYNSPLHF.